This T cell receptor (beta chain) was sequenced for a study of control samples from healthy donors and cancer patients. TCRdb keeps only in-frame clones here, not all; method: immunoSEQ multiplex PCR. This sample has roughly 30,000 clones, with 85% to 95% found just once. The sequence was obtained from a man in his forties with colorectal cancer. The sample comprised PBMCs.

CDR3 protein: CASSHGQRGNQETQYF. For the CDR3, the DNA is TGTGCCAGCAGCCATGGGCAGCGGGGGAACCAAGAGACCCAGTACTTC. The chain links TRBV5-4 to TRBJ2-5, with TRBD2 matching over 8 bases. The length of the CDR3 is 16 residues. The germline gives CDR1 SGHNT, CDR2 YYREEE (reference sequence). Trimming removed 4 bases from V and 0 bases from J; junction bases left unmatched: 8. Complete variable domain (other parts from reference TRBV5-4 and TRBJ2-5): ETGVTQSPTHLIKTRGQQVTLRCSSQSGHNTVSWYQQALGQGPQFIFQYYREEENGRGNFPPRFSGLQFPNYSSELNVNALELDDSALYLCASSHGQRGNQETQYFGPGTRLLVL.